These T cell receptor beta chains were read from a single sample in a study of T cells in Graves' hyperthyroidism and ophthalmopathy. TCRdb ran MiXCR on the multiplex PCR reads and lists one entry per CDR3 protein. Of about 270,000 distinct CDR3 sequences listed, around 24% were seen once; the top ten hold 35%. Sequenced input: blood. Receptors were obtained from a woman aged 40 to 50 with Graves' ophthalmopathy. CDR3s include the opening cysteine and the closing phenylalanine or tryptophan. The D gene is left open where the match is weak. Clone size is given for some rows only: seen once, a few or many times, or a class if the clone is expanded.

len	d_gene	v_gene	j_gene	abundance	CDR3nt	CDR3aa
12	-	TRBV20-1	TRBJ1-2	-	TGCAGTGCTAGATTTGCGGACTATGGCTACACCTTC	CSARFADYGYTF
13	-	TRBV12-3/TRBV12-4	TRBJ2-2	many	TGTGCCAGCAAGCGGATGAACACCGGGGAGCTGTTTTTT	CASKRMNTGELFF
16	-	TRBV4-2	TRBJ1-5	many	TGTGCCAGCAGCCAAGATCGGTCCAACACAAATCAGCCCCAGCATTTT	CASSQDRSNTNQPQHF
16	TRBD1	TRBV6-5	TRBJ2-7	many	TGTGCCAGCAGTTACTCCCTCGACAGGGGATCACGGGGGTTGTACTTC	CASSYSLDRGSRGLYF
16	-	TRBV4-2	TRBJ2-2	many	TGTGCCAGCAGCCAAGATCCCCCCACAGAGACCGGGGAGCTGTTTTTT	CASSQDPPTETGELFF
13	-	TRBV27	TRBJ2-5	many	TGTGCCAGCAGTTTGTCTAGAGGAGAGACCCAGTACTTC	CASSLSRGETQYF
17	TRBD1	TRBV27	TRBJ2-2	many	TGTGCCAGCAGTCCGTACGGGACAGGGGGCCGAGACGGGGAGCTGTTTTTT	CASSPYGTGGRDGELFF
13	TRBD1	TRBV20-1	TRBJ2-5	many	TGCAGTGCTGTACAGGGGGCCCGGGAGACCCAGTACTTC	CSAVQGARETQYF
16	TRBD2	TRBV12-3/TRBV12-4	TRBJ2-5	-	TGTGCCAGCAGTTCCCAGGGGAGCGGGAGCGGAGAGACCCAGTACTTC	CASSSQGSGSGETQYF
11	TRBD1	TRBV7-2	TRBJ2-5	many	TGTGCCAGCAGCTTTCAGGGGGCCCAGTACTTC	CASSFQGAQYF
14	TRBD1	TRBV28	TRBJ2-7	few	TGTGCCAGCAGTTTAGGGACAGGGGCCGGCGAGCAGTACTTC	CASSLGTGAGEQYF
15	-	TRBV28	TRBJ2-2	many	TGTGCCAGCAGACCTCCCGGGACTTACACCGGGGAGCTGTTTTTT	CASRPPGTYTGELFF
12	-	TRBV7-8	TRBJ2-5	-	TGTGCCAGCAGCTTAGGGCCCGTCAAAAAGTACTTC	CASSLGPVKKYF